The 7 T cell receptor beta chains given below trace back to one sample, sequenced in a study of early T cells in non-severe SARS-CoV-2 infection. TCRdb re-analysed the 5' RACE reads in MiXCR, keeping a single row per CDR3 protein. The sample has roughly 75,000 distinct CDR3 sequences; around 12% are singletons. The sequenced sample consisted of whole blood. These receptor sequences come from an adult who was a healthcare worker with PCR-confirmed SARS-CoV-2 infection or an uninfected control (not recorded which).

The chain couples TRBV5-4 to TRBJ1-2, with D uncertain. The CDR3 has 15 amino acids. Trimming shortened V by 1 base and J by 0 bases, and 10 bases separated the two germline ends. Germline assignment: CDR1 SGHNT and CDR2 YYREEE (reference sequence). CDR3 amino acids: CASSLPGASNYGYTF. In DNA form, the CDR3 reads TGTGCCAGCAGCTTGCCAGGAGCTTCTAACTATGGCTACACCTTC.

The V gene is TRBV7-6, the J gene TRBJ2-1, with TRBD2 matching over 7 bases. CDR3 length: 15 residues. Unmatched junction bases numbered 4, after V lost 5 bases and J lost 0 bases. Germline V gene sequence: CDR1 SGHVS, CDR2 FNYEAQ. Here the CDR3 reads CASSPSGISYNEQFF. CDR3 bases: TGTGCCAGCAGCCCTAGCGGAATCTCCTACAATGAGCAGTTCTTC.

The V gene is TRBV28, the J gene TRBJ2-3; 8 bases are a match to TRBD1. V trimming: 3 bases; J trimming: 3 bases; junction bases outside the gene matches: 5. Germline V gene sequence: CDR1 MDHEN, CDR2 SYDVKM. The CDR3 has 15 amino acids. CDR3 region: CASSFPDRATDTQYF. The CDR3, as DNA: TGTGCCAGCAGTTTCCCGGACAGGGCGACAGATACGCAGTATTTT.

This clonotype was detected many times. This chain uses TRBV7-9 with TRBJ2-2; D is unclear. Germline CDR1 SEHNR, CDR2 FQNEAQ (reference sequence). Trimming took 3 bases from V and 3 from J, leaving 8 bases between them. CDR3 length: 14 residues. The CDR3 nucleotides read TGTGCCAGCAGCTTGAGGAGCGACACCGGGGAGCTGTTTTTT. Its protein is CASSLRSDTGELFF.

The sample holds many counts of this clonotype. The V gene is TRBV19, the J gene TRBJ2-1; 8 bases map to TRBD2. With V trimmed by 4 bases and J by 3 bases, 5 bases remained unmatched. Germline V lookup: CDR1 LNHDA, CDR2 SQIVND (reference sequence). The CDR3 is 15 amino acids. CDR3 sequence reads: CASSTGLADYNEQFF. CDR3 in DNA: TGTGCCAGTAGTACCGGACTAGCCGACTACAATGAGCAGTTCTTC.

This clonotype showed up just a few times. The chain carries TRBV28 and TRBJ2-1; TRBD2 aligns across 9 bases. The CDR3 contains 14 residues. The germline CDR1 and CDR2 sequences are MDHEN and SYDVKM. Germline trimming cut 5 bases from V and 7 bases from J; bases unmatched to any gene: 6. CDR3 DNA sequence: TGTGCCAGCAGTCCGGGCGGGAGGGGTAATGAGCAGTTCTTC. This gives the protein CASSPGGRGNEQFF.

This clonotype came up many times. CDR3 amino acids: CASSPPGRAYEQYF. In DNA, the CDR3 is TGTGCCAGCAGTCCTCCGGGACGGGCCTACGAGCAGTACTTC. The chain links TRBV28 to TRBJ2-7; D may be TRBD1 or TRBD2 (5 bases each). Trimming cost V 5 bases and J 2 bases, with 13 bases left between them. CDR3 length equals 14 residues. The germline gives CDR1 MDHEN, CDR2 SYDVKM.